The 16 T cell receptor beta chains below all came from one sample that was sequenced in a study of cytomegalovirus exposure and HLA in healthy donors. PCR employed 60 Vbeta and 13 Jbeta primers. Profiled with immunoSEQ multiplex PCR; TCRdb holds only in-frame clones, not every one. This table has approximately 160,000 clones, less than 65% appearing once. The sample comprised PBMCs. The receptor source for this set is a woman in her 30s in good health and CMV-seropositive.

The chain carries TRBV29-1 and TRBJ1-1, with TRBD1 matching over 12 bases. The CDR3 extends over 13 amino acids. Germline V gives CDR1 SQVTM, CDR2 ANQGSEA. J lost 6 bases, V lost 5 bases, and 4 bases had no gene match. The CDR3 here is CSVTGQGASEAFF. The DNA of the CDR3 is TGCAGCGTTACGGGACAGGGGGCCTCTGAAGCTTTCTTT.

The chain recombines TRBV19 with TRBJ2-1; D is undetermined. In germline, CDR1 is LNHDA, CDR2 SQIVND (reference sequence). CDR3 length: 16 residues. V lost 4 bases to trimming and J lost 6 bases, with 19 bases between them. CDR3 amino acids: CASSSDGALLLNEQFF. The CDR3 DNA follows: TGTGCCAGTAGTAGCGACGGAGCCCTCCTCCTCAATGAGCAGTTCTTC.

The V and J genes are TRBV10-3 and TRBJ1-1; D uncertain. With 4 bases removed from V and 5 bases from J, the gap between germline ends came to 11 bases. Germline CDR1 reads ENHRY; CDR2 reads SYGVKD. The CDR3 extends over 13 amino acids. CDR3 region: CAISVGDLTEAFF. The CDR3 DNA is TGTGCCATCAGTGTCGGGGATTTGACTGAAGCTTTCTTT.

This clone has only one observation. This rearrangement joins TRBV4-1 to TRBJ1-1; D is perhaps TRBD1 (5 bases). Germline CDR1 reads MGHRA; CDR2 reads YSYEKL. Trimming cost V 2 bases and J 7 bases, with 17 bases left between them. This CDR3 comprises 15 residues. The CDR3 here is CASSQRTMDRGEAFF. The CDR3 region has the DNA TGCGCCAGCAGCCAACGGACAATGGACCGAGGTGAAGCTTTCTTT.

The chain recombines TRBV30 with TRBJ2-7; a possible D gene is TRBD1 (6 bases). The CDR3 is 16 amino acids. Trimming took off 2 bases at V and 0 bases at J, with 17 bases between the two ends. Germline loops: CDR1 GTSNPN, CDR2 SVGIG (reference sequence). This chain's CDR3 is CAWSTRTGLLSYEQYF. The CDR3 DNA reads TGTGCCTGGAGTACTCGAACAGGGCTCCTCTCCTACGAGCAGTACTTC.

The V call is TRBV5-5, the J call TRBJ1-5; 7 bases fit TRBD1. CDR3 length: 14 amino acids. The germline gives CDR1 SGHKS, CDR2 YYEKEE (reference sequence). V dropped 3 bases and J dropped 4; count of bases not matched to a gene: 4. CDR3 in DNA: TGTGCCAGCAGCTCCGGGACAGCAAATCAGCCCCAGCATTTT. Its translation is CASSSGTANQPQHF.

This chain links TRBV29-1 with TRBJ2-7; 7 bases align to TRBD1. Germline CDR1 reads SQVTM; CDR2 reads ANQGSEA. J gave up 4 bases and V 6 bases, and 9 bases lay outside the gene matches. The CDR3 has 13 residues. CDR3: CSVLTGQSYEQYF. The CDR3, as DNA: TGCAGCGTCCTGACGGGACAGAGTTACGAGCAGTACTTC.

The J gene is TRBJ2-7, the V gene TRBV11-2; tentatively, D is TRBD2 (5 bases). Germline lookup yields CDR1 SGHAT and CDR2 FQNNGV. Trimming cost V 8 bases and J 3 bases, with 14 bases left between them. The CDR3 runs 13 residues. The CDR3 nucleotides are TGTGCCAGCTGTCCCGGGGTTGGCTACGAGCAGTACTTC. As protein: CASCPGVGYEQYF.

The chain carries TRBV6-5 and TRBJ2-5; D perhaps matches TRBD1 (5 bases). The J call is doubtful: the DNA matches TRBJ2-7 better. CDR1 MNHEY and CDR2 SVGAGI come from the germline V gene. This CDR3 contains 14 residues. This CDR3 is CASSRPGQGYEQYF. The CDR3 bases are TGTGCCAGCAGTCGCCCCGGGCAGGGCTACGAGCAGTACTTC.

This clone was counted between two and nine times. J is TRBJ1-1 and V is TRBV9; the D is unclear. The V gene lost 4 bases and the J gene lost 0 bases, with 13 bases spanning the gap. The CDR3 contains 15 residues. Germline CDR1 SGDLS, CDR2 YYNGEE. CDR3 DNA sequence: TGTGCCAGCAGCCCTATCGAACTTATGAACACTGAAGCTTTCTTT. Encoded protein: CASSPIELMNTEAFF.

The rearrangement links TRBV7-6 to TRBJ2-7; 14 bases fit TRBD2. CDR1 is SGHVS, CDR2 FNYEAQ, per germline. With V trimmed by 4 bases and J by 5 bases, 7 bases remained unmatched. This CDR3 spans 16 amino acids. CDR3 bases: TGTGCCAGCAGCTCCGCCTCGGGACTAGCGGGAGACGAGCAGTACTTC. Protein: CASSSASGLAGDEQYF.

This chain uses TRBV19 with TRBJ1-6; D gene ambiguous. V lost 1 base to trimming and J lost 9 bases, with 4 bases between them. CDR1 is LNHDA, CDR2 SQIVND, per germline (reference sequence). This CDR3 has 12 amino acids. CDR3 loop: CASSIGGSPLHF. CDR3 DNA: TGTGCCAGTAGTATAGGAGGTTCACCCCTCCACTTT.

V gene TRBV6-1 combines with J gene TRBJ1-2; D might be TRBD1 (5 bases). The CDR3 is 14 residues long. Germline CDR1 MNHNS, CDR2 SASEGT. With 7 bases removed from V and 7 bases from J, the gap between germline ends came to 19 bases. Written as DNA, the CDR3 is TGTGCCAGCACCGCAACTACCAGGGTAGCTGGCTACACCTTC. As protein: CASTATTRVAGYTF.

This clone was detected only once. The rearrangement links TRBV18 to TRBJ2-7, with 9 bases fitting TRBD1. J gave up 3 bases and V 2 bases, and 2 bases lay outside the gene matches. This CDR3 has 14 residues. Germline assignment: CDR1 KGHSH and CDR2 LQKENI. The CDR3 loop is CASSPGTGHYEQYF. The DNA for the CDR3 is TGTGCCAGCTCACCAGGGACAGGGCACTACGAGCAGTACTTC.

V usage is TRBV9 and J usage is TRBJ1-3; D is ambiguous. Between the trimmed V and J ends, which lost 7 bases and 0 bases, there was a span of 11 bases. The germline V gene encodes CDR1 SGDLS and CDR2 YYNGEE. The CDR3 is 14 amino acids. This chain's CDR3 is CASFPGASGNTIYF. CDR3 sequence (DNA): TGTGCCAGCTTTCCGGGAGCCTCTGGAAACACCATATATTTT.

V usage is TRBV19 and J usage is TRBJ1-4; D uncertain. The CDR3 has 15 amino acids. The V end lost 6 bases, the J end lost 5 bases, and 16 bases lay between the germline ends. CDR1 is LNHDA and CDR2 is SQIVND in the germline V gene (reference sequence). The CDR3 DNA is TGTGCCAGTAGCACCACCCGGGGTAGGAATGAAAAACTGTTTTTT. This encodes CASSTTRGRNEKLFF.